This entry lists 28 T cell receptor beta chains sequenced from one sample in a study of T cells during gluten challenge in celiac disease. Three nested PCRs with multiplexed primers covering all TRA and TRB V genes amplified paired chains. TCRdb recomputed calls from the single-cell sequencing reads with MiXCR, one row per CDR3 protein. In the table there are about 190 distinct CDR3 sequences, around 35% of which are singletons. Sorted cells: tetramer+, CD3+, CD4+, CD45RA-, CD62L-, integrin beta7+. The source material was gluten-specific CD4+ T cells sorted from blood using tetramers, sampled at baseline or on day 6, 14 or 28 of gluten challenge (not recorded which). Receptors originate from a female donor with celiac disease.

The chain recombines TRBV7-2 with TRBJ1-2; TRBD1 might be the D (5 bases). V lost 5 bases and J 6 bases, leaving 25 bases between the germline ends. The CDR3 runs to 17 residues. From germline, CDR1 is SGHTA and CDR2 FQGNSA. The CDR3 region is CASSRWGLQNPSDGYTF. In DNA, the CDR3 is TGTGCCAGCAGCCGATGGGGGTTACAGAATCCGTCCGATGGCTACACCTTC.

This sequence joins TRBV7-2 and TRBJ2-5; perhaps TRBD2 as D (7 bases). The V end was cut by 5 bases, the J end by 9 bases, with 19 bases between. The CDR3 covers 14 residues. Germline CDR1 is SGHTA and CDR2 is FQGNSA. The CDR3 sequence: CASSPGRGAGAQYF. CDR3 nucleotide sequence: TGTGCCAGCAGCCCTGGGAGGGGGGCGGGGGCCCAGTACTTC.

This clonotype is termed hyperexpanded. The rearrangement links TRBV7-2 to TRBJ2-7; possibly TRBD1 for D (6 bases). Germline CDR1 is SGHTA and CDR2 is FQGNSA. There are 15 residues in the CDR3. V was pared by 8 bases and J by 0 bases, with 17 bases between. Here the CDR3 DNA reads TGTGCCAGCCGCACTAGGGGGACGGCCTCCTACGAGCAGTACTTC. Translated: CASRTRGTASYEQYF.

This clonotype has a single count. This rearrangement joins TRBV5-1 to TRBJ2-1; 9 bases agree with TRBD2. The V gene's germline CDR1 is SGHRS and CDR2 YFSETQ. V shed 0 bases and J 2 bases; nucleotides not matched to a gene: 3. The CDR3 runs 16 residues. The CDR3 nucleotides read TGCGCCAGCAGCTTGGTAGCGGGAGCAGCCTACAATGAGCAGTTCTTC. Its protein product is CASSLVAGAAYNEQFF.

The V and J genes are TRBV5-6 and TRBJ1-5; D is ambiguous. Germline CDR1 and CDR2: SGHDT and YYEEEE. V gave up 1 base and J gave up 5 bases, with 13 bases separating them. There are 15 residues in the CDR3. This CDR3 reads CASSLSLALDQPQHF. CDR3 coding DNA: TGTGCCAGCAGCTTGTCCTTGGCGCTCGATCAGCCCCAGCATTTT. The full variable domain, rest sourced from reference TRBV5-6 and TRBJ1-5, is DAGVTQSPTHLIKTRGQQVTLRCSPKSGHDTVSWYQQALGQGPQFIFQYYEEEERQRGNFPDRFSGHQFPNYSSELNVNALLLGDSALYLCASSLSLALDQPQHFGDGTRLSIL.

By share of the sample, this clonotype is large (0.1 to 1%). The chain carries TRBV7-2 and TRBJ2-7; TRBD1 matches at 9 bases. In germline, CDR1 is SGHTA, CDR2 FQGNSA. This CDR3 contains 15 residues. The ends lost 2 bases at V and 6 bases at J; junction bases unmatched: 8. CDR3 amino acids: CASSLWGQGEGEQYF. DNA of the CDR3: TGTGCCAGCAGCTTATGGGGACAGGGTGAAGGCGAGCAGTACTTC.

Judged by abundance, this clonotype is large. The genes are TRBV29-1 and TRBJ1-2; D ambiguous. The CDR3 extends over 15 amino acids. CDR1 is SQVTM, CDR2 ANQGSEA, per germline. V was cut by 4 bases and J by 3 bases, with 18 bases left in between. CDR3 DNA: TGCAGCGTTGGCGGGCGGGCCGGTTATGACTATGGCTACACCTTC. It codes for CSVGGRAGYDYGYTF. The full variable domain, rest sourced from reference TRBV29-1 and TRBJ1-2, is SAVISQKPSRDICQRGTSLTIQCQVDSQVTMMFWYRQQPGQSLTLIATANQGSEATYESGFVIDKFPISRPNLTFSTLTVSNMSPEDSSIYLCSVGGRAGYDYGYTFGSGTRLTVV.

This clonotype was seen only a few times. The CDR3 DNA sequence: TGTGCCAGCAGCCTAACACCCCACCAGGGGGAAGGGGAGCTGTTTTTT. It is translated as CASSLTPHQGEGELFF. This chain links TRBV4-2 with TRBJ2-2, with 7 bases identical to TRBD1. CDR1 and CDR2 from the germline V gene are LGHNA and YNFKEQ. V shed 4 bases, J shed 8 bases, and the junction held 13 bases outside the gene matches. This CDR3 has 16 residues.

This CDR3 is CASSLTGLVRADTQYF. The CDR3 DNA sequence: TGTGCCAGCAGCTTAACGGGACTAGTGAGGGCAGATACGCAGTATTTT. This rearrangement joins TRBV7-3 to TRBJ2-3, with 8 bases aligning to TRBD2. J lost 4 bases, V lost 0 bases, and 6 bases had no gene match. The CDR3 length is 16 residues. Germline assignment: CDR1 SGHTA and CDR2 FQGTGA.

The J gene is TRBJ2-1, the V gene TRBV6-2 or TRBV6-3, with 7 bases aligning to TRBD2. CDR3 size: 13 residues. Germline CDR1 and CDR2: MNHEY and SVGEGT. The ends lost 0 bases at V and 13 bases at J; junction bases unmatched: 6. DNA of the CDR3: TGTGCCAGCAGTTACTCCCATGAGGGACTACAGTTCTTC. This gives the protein CASSYSHEGLQFF.

This clonotype came up a few times. This chain connects TRBV7-2 to TRBJ2-5; possible D gene TRBD2, 5 bases. Deletions cut 2 bases from V and 2 bases from J, with 9 bases between. The CDR3 sequence is 14 residues long. Germline CDR1 reads SGHTA; CDR2 reads FQGNSA. Here the CDR3 reads CASSLRTGQETQYF. For the CDR3, the DNA is TGTGCCAGCAGCTTAAGGACGGGGCAAGAGACCCAGTACTTC.

The chain recombines TRBV7-6 with TRBJ2-3, with TRBD2 matching 10 bases. The germline V gene encodes CDR1 SGHVS and CDR2 FNYEAQ. Trimming at V came to 5 bases and at J to 5 bases, leaving 10 bases not matched to a gene. The CDR3 runs 16 residues. CDR3 sequence (DNA): TGTGCCAGCAGCGTCCTAGCGGGGGCCGGCGGAGATACGCAGTATTTT. It yields the protein CASSVLAGAGGDTQYF.

The chain carries TRBV29-1 and TRBJ2-7; weak D call: TRBD1 (6 bases). CDR1 SQVTM and CDR2 ANQGSEA come from the germline V gene. The CDR3 is made up of 13 amino acids. The V end lost 2 bases, the J end lost 5 bases, and 13 bases lay between the germline ends. The DNA of the CDR3 is TGCAGCGTTGAATTGGCCAGGGGCCACGAGCAGTACTTC. Translating it yields CSVELARGHEQYF.

This CDR3 reads CASSQGGVEKLFF. In DNA form, the CDR3 reads TGCGCCAGCAGCCAAGGAGGGGTTGAAAAACTGTTTTTT. This chain links TRBV4-3 with TRBJ1-4; weak D call: TRBD1 (5 bases). The CDR3 consists of 13 residues. Deletions cut 1 base from V and 7 bases from J, with 7 bases between. CDR1 is LGHNA, CDR2 YSLEER, per germline.

Sample share makes this clonotype hyperexpanded (1% or more). This rearrangement joins TRBV5-6 to TRBJ2-3, with D unclear. Germline assignment: CDR1 SGHDT and CDR2 YYEEEE. The CDR3 length is 13 residues. Trimming pared 6 bases from V and 2 bases from J, leaving 10 bases between. CDR3 DNA: TGTGCCAGCACCATCAGTAACACAGATACGCAGTATTTT. Protein sequence: CASTISNTDTQYF.

The V gene is TRBV4-3, the J gene TRBJ2-5; D is undetermined. Between the trimmed V and J ends, which lost 4 bases and 0 bases, there was a span of 9 bases. Germline lookup yields CDR1 LGHNA and CDR2 YSLEER. This CDR3 has 14 amino acids. This CDR3 reads CASSLNLYQETQYF. In nucleotides, the CDR3 is TGCGCCAGCAGCCTGAACTTATACCAAGAGACCCAGTACTTC.

The CDR3 DNA reads TGCAGTGCTAGATCCCGACAGGGTCGCACTGAAGCTTTCTTT. Translation gives CSARSRQGRTEAFF. The chain has TRBV20-1 and TRBJ1-1, with TRBD1 matching over 7 bases. The CDR3 consists of 14 residues. Looked up from germline, CDR1 is DFQATT and CDR2 is SNEGSKA (reference sequence). The trim removed 2 bases at V and 4 bases at J, leaving 7 bases unmatched.

This clonotype has a handful of counts. The rearrangement uses TRBV19 and TRBJ2-7; possibly TRBD2 for D (5 bases). This CDR3 contains 14 residues. Germline V gene sequence: CDR1 LNHDA, CDR2 SQIVND (reference sequence). V lost 2 bases and J lost 7, with 15 bases in between. Here the CDR3 DNA reads TGTGCCAGTAGTATAATTTGGGCGGGTGGAGAGCAGTACTTC. This gives the protein CASSIIWAGGEQYF.

The gene calls are TRBV7-2 and TRBJ2-7; 10 bases fit TRBD1. CDR1 and CDR2 from the germline V gene are SGHTA and FQGNSA. The V and J ends lost 5 bases and 5 bases, in that order; junction bases with no gene match: 9. The CDR3 has 15 amino acids. CDR3 region: CASSIRQGADHEQYF. The CDR3, as DNA: TGTGCCAGCAGCATCCGACAGGGGGCGGATCACGAGCAGTACTTC. Based on the CDR3 plus reference TRBV7-2 and TRBJ2-7, the full variable domain is GAGVSQSPSNKVTEKGKDVELRCDPISGHTALYWYRQSLGQGLEFLIYFQGNSAPDKSGLPSDRFSAERTGGSVSTLTIQRTQQEDSAVYLCASSIRQGADHEQYFGPGTRLTVT.

The chain is built from TRBV12-3 or TRBV12-4 and TRBJ1-5; 7 positions agree with TRBD1. The CDR3 is made up of 13 amino acids. V shed 6 bases and J 2 bases; nucleotides not matched to a gene: 1. CDR3 amino acids: CASSDRGNQPQHF. The CDR3 DNA is TGTGCCAGCAGCGACAGGGGCAATCAGCCCCAGCATTTT.

This clonotype is categorized as large. The chain uses TRBV29-1 and TRBJ1-5; possibly TRBD1 for D (5 bases). The length of the CDR3 is 12 residues. With 6 bases removed from V and 5 bases from J, the gap between germline ends came to 11 bases. Germline values: CDR1 SQVTM, CDR2 ANQGSEA. CDR3 nucleotides: TGCAGCGTGGGGGGACCGGATCAGCCCCAGCATTTT. Its protein is CSVGGPDQPQHF.

This clonotype ranks as hyperexpanded (1% or more). The chain links TRBV5-1 to TRBJ2-4; the D gene is possibly TRBD2 (5 bases). CDR3 length: 14 residues. Germline CDR1 reads SGHRS; CDR2 reads YFSETQ. Trimming shortened V by 2 bases and J by 8 bases, and 14 bases separated the two germline ends. CDR3: CASSFGGYGDIQYF. Written as DNA, the CDR3 is TGCGCCAGCAGCTTCGGAGGATATGGGGACATTCAGTACTTC.

This clonotype is labeled hyperexpanded. The gene calls are TRBV5-1 and TRBJ2-5; D gene unclear. The CDR3 covers 11 residues. The germline V gene encodes CDR1 SGHRS and CDR2 YFSETQ. The V end was cut by 5 bases, the J end by 3 bases, with 5 bases between. CDR3 region: CASSFEETQYF. CDR3 nucleotides: TGCGCCAGCAGTTTCGAAGAGACCCAGTACTTC.

This clonotype is hyperexpanded within its sample. This sequence joins TRBV7-2 and TRBJ2-3; maybe TRBD2 (5 bases). This CDR3 comprises 12 residues. V lost 4 bases, J lost 6 bases, and 8 bases lay in between. Germline CDR1 and CDR2: SGHTA and FQGNSA. The CDR3 spells CASSSGLDTQYF. DNA of the CDR3: TGTGCCAGCAGCTCCGGACTTGATACGCAGTATTTT.

This chain connects TRBV16 to TRBJ2-3; D not resolved. The ends were cut back, 3 bases at V and 0 bases at J, with 13 bases in the middle. CDR1 is KGHSY, CDR2 FQNENV, per germline. CDR3 length: 16 amino acids. CDR3 region: CASSHGWDSSTDTQYF. Here the CDR3 DNA reads TGTGCCAGCAGCCACGGTTGGGATAGTAGCACAGATACGCAGTATTTT.

By share, this clonotype counts as large. The chain combines TRBV2 with TRBJ2-1, with 12 bases fitting TRBD2. Germline V lookup: CDR1 SNHLY, CDR2 FYNNEI. The V and J ends lost 8 bases and 7 bases, in that order; junction bases with no gene match: 9. The CDR3 is 15 residues long. For the CDR3, the DNA is TGTGCCAGCGGTGGACTAGCGGGGATGTGGAATGAGCAGTTCTTC. This sequence encodes CASGGLAGMWNEQFF.

The chain joins TRBV3-1 to TRBJ2-7, with D possibly TRBD1 on 5 matching bases. Looked up from germline, CDR1 is LGHDT and CDR2 is YNNKEL (reference sequence). The V end lost 4 bases, the J end lost 0 bases, and 10 bases lay between the germline ends. There are 14 residues in the CDR3. CDR3 bases: TGTGCCAGCAGCCTTGGACACAGCTCCTACGAGCAGTACTTC. It codes for CASSLGHSSYEQYF.

In its sample, this clonotype was seen a few times. The chain links TRBV7-6 to TRBJ2-5; possible D gene TRBD1, 5 bases. The germline V gene encodes CDR1 SGHVS and CDR2 FNYEAQ. V shed 1 base and J shed 5 bases, with 11 bases lying between them. This CDR3 region has 14 residues. CDR3 region: CASSLGGDSETQYF. Here the CDR3 DNA reads TGTGCCAGCAGCTTAGGCGGCGACAGTGAGACCCAGTACTTC.